A single sample gave rise to the 25 T cell receptor beta chains below, sequenced in a study of cytomegalovirus exposure and HLA in healthy donors. Primers for the PCR totalled 60 Vbeta and 13 Jbeta. Generated by immunoSEQ multiplex PCR, the TCRdb table keeps only in-frame clones and is missing some. The table has under 200,000 clones, around four fifths seen once. The source material was PBMCs. These receptors all stem from a female donor in good health and CMV-seronegative.

The chain couples TRBV5-1 to TRBJ2-7, with TRBD1 as a possible D gene (5 bases). Deletions cut 7 bases from V and 2 bases from J, with 16 bases between. The CDR3 contains 14 residues. Germline CDR1 is SGHRS and CDR2 is YFSETQ. CDR3: CASRWSQGAYEQYF. The CDR3 nucleotides read TGCGCCAGCCGTTGGAGCCAGGGCGCCTACGAGCAGTACTTC.

This clone has more than one count but fewer than ten. The rearrangement joins TRBV27 to TRBJ2-7; D is possibly TRBD1 (6 bases). Per the germline V gene, CDR1 is MNHEY and CDR2 is SMNVEV (reference sequence). Trimming took 4 bases from V and 3 from J, leaving 10 bases between them. The CDR3 totals 13 residues. The CDR3 bases are TGTGCCAGCAGTTCCCGGACAGTCTACGAGCAGTACTTC. This codes for CASSSRTVYEQYF.

This clone came up once. The chain carries TRBV5-4 and TRBJ1-2, with 9 positions matching TRBD1. CDR1 is SGHNT and CDR2 is YYREEE in the germline V gene (reference sequence). V shed 4 bases and J 4 bases; nucleotides not matched to a gene: 8. The CDR3 length is 15 residues. The CDR3: CASSPRTGVPYGYTF. CDR3 nucleotides: TGTGCCAGCAGCCCCCGGACAGGGGTCCCCTATGGCTACACCTTC. Using reference TRBV5-4 and TRBJ1-2 for the parts outside the CDR3, the full variable domain is ETGVTQSPTHLIKTRGQQVTLRCSSQSGHNTVSWYQQALGQGPQFIFQYYREEENGRGNFPPRFSGLQFPNYSSELNVNALELDDSALYLCASSPRTGVPYGYTFGSGTRLTVV.

The chain uses TRBV5-1 and TRBJ2-3, with TRBD2 identical over 10 bases. The CDR3 totals 17 residues. CDR1 and CDR2 from the germline V gene are SGHRS and YFSETQ. V dropped 4 bases and J dropped 2; count of bases not matched to a gene: 10. The CDR3 region has the DNA TGCGCCAGCAGCGTTGGATGGCTAGCGGGGGACACAGATACGCAGTATTTT. Translated, it gives CASSVGWLAGDTDTQYF.

The chain uses TRBV7-3 and TRBJ2-5, with TRBD2 matching 7 bases. The J call is doubtful: the DNA matches TRBJ2-7 better. The CDR3 contains 15 residues. Germline CDR1 is SGHTA and CDR2 is FQGTGA. The CDR3 region has the DNA TGTGCCAGCAGCCAAATGGGGGGGGAGATCTACGAGCAGTACTTC. It translates to CASSQMGGEIYEQYF.

This chain connects TRBV5-4 to TRBJ2-3, with TRBD2 matching over 10 bases. The trim removed 4 bases at V and 5 bases at J, leaving 4 bases unmatched. Germline V CDR1 and CDR2: SGHNT, YYREEE (reference sequence). The CDR3 sequence is 14 residues long. DNA for the CDR3: TGTGCCAGCAGCCCCGGGACTAGCGTAGATACGCAGTATTTT. It translates to CASSPGTSVDTQYF. Full variable domain (remainder filled in from reference TRBV5-4 and TRBJ2-3): ETGVTQSPTHLIKTRGQQVTLRCSSQSGHNTVSWYQQALGQGPQFIFQYYREEENGRGNFPPRFSGLQFPNYSSELNVNALELDDSALYLCASSPGTSVDTQYFGPGTRLTVL.

Turning to this clone: This CDR3 is missing its conserved last phenylalanine or tryptophan, likely due to a read error. V and J are TRBV25-1 and TRBJ2-7, with TRBD1 matching 9 bases. V dropped 4 bases and J dropped 2; count of bases not matched to a gene: 3. Per the germline V gene, CDR1 is MGHDK and CDR2 is SYGVNS. The CDR3 length is 14 residues. The CDR3: CASSAWTGAYEQYY. In DNA form, the CDR3 reads TGTGCCAGCAGTGCGTGGACAGGGGCCTACGAGCAGTACTAC.

The gene calls are TRBV28 and TRBJ1-4; 8 bases align to TRBD1. Trimming took 4 bases from V and 5 from J; bases not matched to a gene: 12. The CDR3 loop spans 17 amino acids. Germline CDR1 is MDHEN and CDR2 is SYDVKM. The CDR3 reads CASSSSGTGASNEKLFF. DNA for the CDR3: TGTGCCAGCAGTTCCTCCGGGACAGGAGCCTCCAATGAAAAACTGTTTTTT.

The chain has TRBV11-2 and TRBJ1-3, with 9 positions matching TRBD1. V lost 4 bases, J lost 5 bases, and 3 bases stayed unmatched. Germline V lookup: CDR1 SGHAT, CDR2 FQNNGV. The CDR3 is made up of 14 amino acids. CDR3 sequence: CASSSDRGRNTIYF. DNA for the CDR3: TGTGCCAGCAGCTCGGACAGGGGCCGAAACACCATATATTTT.

V gene TRBV2 combines with J gene TRBJ2-1; 12 bases line up with TRBD2. The CDR3 length is 16 residues. CDR1 is SNHLY, CDR2 FYNNEI, per germline. V dropped 7 bases and J dropped 4; count of bases not matched to a gene: 8. The CDR3 sequence: CASKGSSGRVYNEQFF. CDR3 bases: TGTGCCAGCAAAGGGTCTAGCGGGAGGGTATACAATGAGCAGTTCTTC.

The V and J genes are TRBV29-1 and TRBJ1-4; 7 bases agree with TRBD1. Germline V gene lookup returns CDR1 SQVTM and CDR2 ANQGSEA. Unmatched junction bases numbered 10, after V lost 7 bases and J lost 5 bases. This CDR3 has 14 amino acids. CDR3 in DNA: TGCAGCGGGGAAGGGGGCGCGGGCAATGAAAAACTGTTTTTT. It codes for CSGEGGAGNEKLFF.

CDR3 nucleotides: TGTGCCAGCAGCTTAGTGCCAGAGGGGACCCAGTACTTC. Its protein is CASSLVPEGTQYF. The chain has TRBV7-2 and TRBJ2-5, with a tentative D call TRBD2 (5 bases). The CDR3 totals 13 residues. V shed 1 base and J shed 7 bases, with 10 bases lying between them. CDR1 SGHTA and CDR2 FQGNSA come from the germline V gene.

The sample holds one count of this clone. V is TRBV30 and J is TRBJ2-3, with D possibly TRBD1 on 7 matching bases. The CDR3 totals 18 residues. Germline CDR1 GTSNPN, CDR2 SVGIG (reference sequence). This CDR3 is CAYHRGLLALSSTDTQYF. The CDR3 DNA reads TGTGCATACCACAGGGGTCTACTAGCACTTTCTAGCACAGATACGCAGTATTTT.

The chain carries TRBV5-1 and TRBJ1-4, with D perhaps matching TRBD1 (6 bases). Germline assignment: CDR1 SGHRS and CDR2 YFSETQ. This CDR3 comprises 15 residues. The V gene lost 5 bases and the J gene lost 3 bases, with 14 bases spanning the gap. For the CDR3, the DNA is TGCGCCAGCAGGGGTACAGGGACGTCTAATGAAAAACTGTTTTTT. This translates into CASRGTGTSNEKLFF.

CDR3 protein: CASSVLSGGFAGELFF. CDR3 DNA: TGTGCCAGCAGCGTCCTCTCAGGGGGGTTCGCCGGGGAGCTGTTTTTT. The V call is TRBV9, the J call TRBJ2-2, with a tentative D call TRBD1 (7 bases). Germline lookup yields CDR1 SGDLS and CDR2 YYNGEE. Trimming cost V 2 bases and J 6 bases, with 17 bases left between them. The CDR3 loop spans 16 amino acids.

This chain links TRBV10-3 with TRBJ2-1; possible D gene TRBD2, 5 bases. The CDR3 spans 15 residues. Germline V CDR1 and CDR2: ENHRY, SYGVKD. Trimming took 0 bases from V and 5 from J, leaving 11 bases between them. In DNA, the CDR3 is TGTGCCATCAGTGAGTCATTAGCGAGGAACAATGAGCAGTTCTTC. Amino acid sequence: CAISESLARNNEQFF.

This clone was observed a single time. V usage is TRBV28 and J usage is TRBJ1-1; TRBD1 might be the D (6 bases). CDR1 and CDR2 (germline): MDHEN, SYDVKM. The CDR3 loop spans 16 amino acids. V shed 2 bases and J shed 0 bases, with 13 bases lying between them. CDR3 protein: CASSLPRDIMNTEAFF. Written as DNA, the CDR3 is TGTGCCAGCAGTTTACCCCGGGACATTATGAACACTGAAGCTTTCTTT.

The gene calls are TRBV28 and TRBJ2-1, with 7 nucleotides matching TRBD1. CDR1 MDHEN and CDR2 SYDVKM come from the germline V gene. The CDR3 runs to 13 residues. V lost 8 bases, J lost 4 bases, and 5 bases stayed unmatched. As DNA, the CDR3 is TGTGCCAGCGCCGGACAGGCGTACAATGAGCAGTTCTTC. Translation: CASAGQAYNEQFF.

The chain is built from TRBV7-9 and TRBJ1-6; D uncertain. Germline loops: CDR1 SEHNR, CDR2 FQNEAQ (reference sequence). This CDR3 has 14 amino acids. The V gene lost 5 bases and the J gene lost 10 bases, with 15 bases spanning the gap. CDR3 protein: CASSPAGGGSPLHF. CDR3 DNA sequence: TGTGCCAGCAGCCCCGCGGGCGGAGGATCACCCCTCCACTTT. Drawing the rest from reference TRBV7-9 and TRBJ1-6, the complete variable domain is DTGVSQNPRHKITKRGQNVTFRCDPISEHNRLYWYRQTLGQGPEFLTYFQNEAQLEKSRLLSDRFSAERPKGSFSTLEIQRTEQGDSAMYLCASSPAGGGSPLHFGNGTRLTVT.

Only one count was recorded for this clone. The J gene is TRBJ2-7, the V gene TRBV19; the match to TRBD1 covers 11 bases. The V gene's germline CDR1 is LNHDA and CDR2 SQIVND (reference sequence). After removal of 5 bases from V and 3 bases from J, the junction contained 6 bases not matched to a gene. The CDR3 contains 15 residues. For the CDR3, the DNA is TGTGCCAGTAGTGTCGTGGACAGGGGGCTCTACGAGCAGTACTTC. It encodes CASSVVDRGLYEQYF.

V is TRBV30 and J is TRBJ2-7, with 7 nucleotides matching TRBD1. Germline-derived CDR1 and CDR2 are GTSNPN and SVGIG (reference sequence). V was pared by 3 bases and J by 3 bases, with 2 bases of the junction left unmatched. This CDR3 contains 12 residues. CDR3 nucleotide sequence: TGTGCCTGGAGCCCAGGGGGCTACGAGCAGTACTTC. Residues: CAWSPGGYEQYF.

The gene calls are TRBV7-9 and TRBJ1-2, with TRBD1 matching over 10 bases. The CDR3 covers 18 residues. Per the germline V gene, CDR1 is SEHNR and CDR2 is FQNEAQ (reference sequence). The V and J ends lost 5 bases and 2 bases, in that order; junction bases with no gene match: 14. In nucleotides, the CDR3 is TGTGCCAGCAGCCCCCAAGGGGGTTGGGGACAGGGGAACTATGGCTACACCTTC. This codes for CASSPQGGWGQGNYGYTF.

V is TRBV5-7 and J is TRBJ2-1; a possible D gene is TRBD2 (6 bases). TRBV5-7 is reported as an ORF; its role is uncertain. V lost 4 bases to trimming and J lost 8 bases, with 22 bases between them. This CDR3 spans 16 amino acids. The CDR3 DNA is TGTGCCAGCAGCCCGGACCGGGACTCTGTAACCCATGAGCAGTTCTTC. Translation: CASSPDRDSVTHEQFF.

V and J are TRBV19 and TRBJ2-3; 11 positions agree with TRBD2. CDR3 length equals 17 residues. CDR1 is LNHDA, CDR2 SQIVND, per germline (reference sequence). After removal of 4 bases from V and 4 bases from J, the junction contained 10 bases not matched to a gene. Here the CDR3 DNA reads TGTGCCAGTAGTAAGGGGGTCCTAGCGGGGGGCGCAGATACGCAGTATTTT. Translation gives CASSKGVLAGGADTQYF.

The V gene is TRBV19, the J gene TRBJ1-2, with D perhaps TRBD1 (6 bases). The CDR3 is 14 amino acids. Trimming removed 4 bases from V and 7 bases from J, with 16 bases in between. Germline values: CDR1 LNHDA, CDR2 SQIVND (reference sequence). CDR3 nucleotides: TGTGCCAGTAGTACCAGAGGACAGAACCGTGGCTACACCTTC. Translating gives CASSTRGQNRGYTF. The entire variable domain, with the rest obtained from reference TRBV19 and TRBJ1-2, is as follows: DGGITQSPKYLFRKEGQNVTLSCEQNLNHDAMYWYRQDPGQGLRLIYYSQIVNDFQKGDIAEGYSVSREKKESFPLTVTSAQKNPTAFYLCASSTRGQNRGYTFGSGTRLTVV.